This passage covers 14 T cell receptor beta chains from one sample sequenced in a study of T cell clonality in common variable immunodeficiency. Libraries were prepared by immunoSEQ multiplex PCR; TCRdb keeps only in-frame clonotypes and omits some of them. Singletons are absent from the sample, which has about 52,000 clones. Sequenced material: peripheral blood mononuclear cells. The source of these receptors is a person aged 18 to 75 in good health.

There are many counts of this clone. Read coverage stops 3 residues before the CDR3 terminus; the germline J gene supplies the remainder. The rearrangement joins TRBV20-1 to TRBJ2-1, with 13 bases matching TRBD2. This CDR3 is built from 18 residues. Trimming at V came to 1 base and at J to 5 bases, leaving 11 bases not matched to a gene. Looked up from germline, CDR1 is DFQATT and CDR2 is SNEGSKA (reference sequence). The CDR3 reads CSARGTSGSLSFDNEQFF. CDR3 DNA (partial): TGCAGTGCTAGAGGGACTAGCGGGAGCCTTTCATTCGACAATGAG.

This clone was detected many times. The CDR3 goes on 3 residues after the read ends, and that part is filled in from the germline J gene. The chain employs TRBV7-2 and TRBJ2-2; no clear D gene. CDR3 length: 15 residues. V was trimmed by 2 bases and J by 1 base, leaving 8 bases between them. Looked up from germline, CDR1 is SGHTA and CDR2 is FQGNSA. The part of the CDR3 DNA that was read is TGTGCCAGCAGCTTAATACTAAGGAACACCGGGGAG. Residues: CASSLILRNTGE. The whole CDR3 region reads CASSLILRNTGELFF.

To note about this clone: The CDR3 end falls 3 residues outside the read, so it is completed with the germline J gene. The chain employs TRBV6-4 and TRBJ2-1, with 11 bases lining up with TRBD2. Germline CDR1 is MRHNA and CDR2 is SNTAGT. CDR3 length: 15 amino acids. J was trimmed by 2 bases and V by 4 bases; bases with no gene match: 1. CDR3 DNA (partial): TGTGCCAGCAGTGTAGCGGGGGGGGCCTACAATGAG. It encodes CASSVAGGAYNE. The CDR3 in full is CASSVAGGAYNEQFF.

This clone was counted a few times. The CDR3 goes on 3 residues after the read ends, and that part is filled in from the germline J gene. The chain links TRBV7-9 to TRBJ2-7; TRBD2 agrees at 8 bases. The V gene end was trimmed by 5 bases and the J gene end by 2 bases; junction bases not matched to a gene: 2. Germline V gives CDR1 SEHNR, CDR2 FQNEAQ (reference sequence). The length of the CDR3 is 13 residues. CDR3 DNA (partial): TGTGCCAGCAGCCCCGGGGGGGCCTACGAG. The encoded protein is CASSPGGAYE. The complete CDR3 protein is CASSPGGAYEQYF.

This clone appeared many times. The junction departs from the called germline gene at one end, perhaps through a read error. The sequenced fragment ends 3 residues before the CDR3 boundary, so the rest is inferred from the germline J gene. The J gene is TRBJ2-5, the V gene TRBV7-7, with a tentative D call TRBD2 (7 bases). Germline values: CDR1 SSHAT, CDR2 FNYEAQ (reference sequence). CDR3 size: 15 residues. Partial CDR3 DNA: TGTGCTAGCAGCTTAGCGCCGGGGGGCGAGAAGACC. As protein: CASSLAPGGEKT. In full, the CDR3 is CASSLAPGGEKTQYF.

This clone was counted only a few times. Read coverage stops 3 residues before the CDR3 terminus; the germline J gene supplies the remainder. The genes are TRBV7-9 and TRBJ1-2; perhaps TRBD1 as D (6 bases). V was pared by 4 bases and J by 0 bases, with 9 bases between. This CDR3 spans 14 amino acids. Germline V gives CDR1 SEHNR, CDR2 FQNEAQ (reference sequence). The sequenced CDR3 bases are TGTGCCAGCAGCTCGACAGGAGCTAACTATGGC. This encodes CASSSTGANYG. The full CDR3 protein reads CASSSTGANYGYTF.

This clone was detected many times. The read ends 3 residues before the CDR3 terminus; that terminus is restored from the germline J gene. This chain joins TRBV6-1 and TRBJ1-5; D possibly corresponds to TRBD1 (6 bases). Germline loops: CDR1 MNHNS, CDR2 SASEGT. This CDR3 is 17 amino acids long. Trimming left V 2 bases short and J 4 bases short, with 18 bases between. Partial CDR3 DNA: TGTGCCAGCAGTGAAAGGAATAACAGGGTCCTAAATCAGCCC. Translation: CASSERNNRVLNQP. The whole CDR3 protein reads CASSERNNRVLNQPQHF.

This clone was picked up many times. The CDR3 goes on 3 residues after the read ends, and that part is filled in from the germline J gene. The gene calls are TRBV5-4 and TRBJ1-2; TRBD1 is a possible D gene (5 bases). CDR1 and CDR2 (germline): SGHNT, YYREEE (reference sequence). The CDR3 length is 13 residues. The CDR3 region is CASSFRGPEGYTF. The part of the CDR3 DNA that was read is TGTGCCAGCAGCTTTAGGGGCCCTGAAGGC.

This clone was observed at least ten times. The read ends 3 residues shy of where the CDR3 ends; the end is completed using the germline J gene. The chain is built from TRBV20-1 and TRBJ2-3; 9 bases are a match to TRBD2. Per germline, CDR1 DFQATT and CDR2 SNEGSKA (reference sequence). This CDR3 contains 12 residues. The ends lost 7 bases at V and 6 bases at J; junction bases unmatched: 5. The CDR3 bases that were read are TGCAGTGTTAGCGGGGGATTTGATACG. This encodes CSVSGGFDT. The whole CDR3 region reads CSVSGGFDTQYF.

This clone was recorded many times. The CDR3 DNA, read in part, is TGTGCCAGCAGTAAGGAAGGGGAGATAAATTATGGC. Amino acid sequence: CASSKEGEINYG. The CDR3 in full is CASSKEGEINYGYTF. V gene TRBV2 combines with J gene TRBJ1-2; maybe TRBD1 (5 bases). The read ends 3 residues early relative to the CDR3; the germline J gene fills the gap. V was cut by 5 bases and J by 5 bases, with 18 bases left in between. The germline gives CDR1 SNHLY, CDR2 FYNNEI. The CDR3 contains 15 residues.

This clone was recorded a few times. The read comes to an end 3 residues before the CDR3 does, leaving the germline J gene to fill in the end. The rearrangement joins TRBV7-9 to TRBJ1-5; possibly TRBD1 for D (6 bases). V lost 10 bases to trimming and J lost 3 bases, with 10 bases between them. CDR3 length: 12 amino acids. Germline V CDR1 and CDR2: SEHNR, FQNEAQ (reference sequence). This chain's CDR3 is CATGQNNQPQHF. The covered CDR3 bases are TGTGCCACCGGACAGAACAATCAGCCC.

This clone has a count of ten or more. The read falls 3 residues short of the CDR3 end, and the missing part is taken from the germline J gene. The chain carries TRBV11-2 and TRBJ2-1; TRBD2 matches at 9 bases. Trimming took 1 base from V and 7 from J; bases not matched to a gene: 2. The CDR3 consists of 14 residues. The V gene's germline CDR1 is SGHAT and CDR2 FQNNGV. Partial CDR3 DNA: TGTGCCAGCAGCTTAGCCGGACTAGCGAATGAG. Protein sequence: CASSLAGLANE. The whole CDR3 protein is CASSLAGLANEQFF.

This clone has ten or more counts. The read ends 3 residues early relative to the CDR3; the germline J gene fills the gap. The chain carries TRBV7-9 and TRBJ2-3; perhaps TRBD2 as D (6 bases). V lost 3 bases, J lost 5 bases, and 9 bases lay in between. The CDR3 is 13 amino acids. CDR1 and CDR2 (germline): SEHNR, FQNEAQ (reference sequence). CDR3 sequence: CASSFWGEDTQYF. CDR3 DNA (partial): TGTGCCAGCAGCTTTTGGGGGGAAGATACG.

This clone was seen ten or more times. Mismatch with germline at one junction end may stem from a read error. The CDR3 goes on 3 residues after the read ends, and that part is filled in from the germline J gene. Other DNA sequences of this sample code for an identical CDR3. The rearrangement uses TRBV20-1 and TRBJ1-3, with a possible D match to TRBD1 (5 bases). This CDR3 has 16 amino acids. Germline V gene lookup returns CDR1 DFQATT and CDR2 SNEGSKA (reference sequence). Partial CDR3 DNA: TGCAGTGCTATGGCAGGGCCCTGGCTCTCTGGAAACACA. It codes for CSAMAGPWLSGNT. Given in full, the CDR3 is CSAMAGPWLSGNTIYF.